The 15 T cell receptor beta chains given below trace back to one sample, sequenced in a study of human T cells and chemical hapten exposure. Using its own MiXCR run on the RACE reads, TCRdb lists one record per CDR3 protein. The sample yields about 82,000 distinct CDR3 sequences, roughly 8.6% seen once. Time point: healthy volunteer bleed at 6 weeks. Extraction yielded total RNA from whole blood (unfractionated). The sequencing sample was made of whole blood. Receptors originate from a male donor in good health. Some clones in this sample may be carry-over from other donors' samples.

This clonotype has at least ten counts. This chain connects TRBV3-1 to TRBJ2-3, with TRBD1 matching 8 bases. There are 16 residues in the CDR3. The germline V gene encodes CDR1 LGHDT and CDR2 YNNKEL (reference sequence). V lost 2 bases to trimming and J lost 2 bases; unmatched junction nucleotides: 6. The CDR3: CASSQFLDRATDTQYF. DNA of the CDR3: TGTGCCAGCAGCCAATTCCTGGACAGGGCCACAGATACGCAGTATTTT.

The chain uses TRBV5-6 and TRBJ2-3; weak D call: TRBD1 (5 bases). V lost 4 bases and J 7 bases, leaving 10 bases between the germline ends. CDR3 length: 12 amino acids. CDR1 and CDR2 (germline): SGHDT, YYEEEE. The CDR3 DNA reads as TGTGCCAGCAGCCAGACAGCAAATACGCAGTATTTT. This translates into CASSQTANTQYF.

This clonotype was counted at least ten times. The gene calls are TRBV12-3 or TRBV12-4 and TRBJ1-1; D not certain. The CDR3 spans 14 residues. V lost 0 bases to trimming and J lost 5 bases, with 10 bases between them. This chain's CDR3 is CASSLAGIRTEAFF. CDR3 coding DNA: TGTGCCAGCAGTTTAGCAGGGATTAGGACTGAAGCTTTCTTT.

This clonotype appeared a few times. The genes are TRBV5-1 and TRBJ2-5, with 10 positions matching TRBD1. The CDR3 sequence is 15 residues long. The trim removed 2 bases at V and 5 bases at J, leaving 6 bases unmatched. Germline-derived CDR1 and CDR2 are SGHRS and YFSETQ. The DNA of the CDR3 is TGCGCCAGCAGCTTTTCGCGACAGGGGGCGGAGACCCAGTACTTC. It yields the protein CASSFSRQGAETQYF.

This clonotype was counted between two and nine times. The chain links TRBV12-3 or TRBV12-4 to TRBJ2-1; TRBD2 aligns across 8 bases. The CDR3 has 15 amino acids. The ends lost 2 bases at V and 5 bases at J; junction bases unmatched: 5. The CDR3 protein is CASSLLGRGDNEQFF. The CDR3 nucleotides are TGTGCCAGCAGTTTACTAGGGCGGGGGGACAATGAGCAGTTCTTC.

This clonotype appeared a few times. The chain employs TRBV29-1 and TRBJ2-2; 7 positions match TRBD1. V lost 5 bases, J lost 7 bases, and 13 bases stayed unmatched. Germline-derived CDR1 and CDR2 are SQVTM and ANQGSEA. The CDR3 consists of 15 residues. CDR3 amino acids: CSVLTTGKSIGELFF. CDR3 nucleotide sequence: TGCAGCGTTCTGACGACAGGGAAATCGATCGGGGAGCTGTTTTTT.

This clonotype was detected a few times. V and J are TRBV4-1 and TRBJ2-7, with D possibly matching TRBD2 (5 bases). CDR1 is MGHRA and CDR2 is YSYEKL in the germline V gene. The length of the CDR3 is 15 residues. V was shortened by 1 base and J by 3 bases, with 13 bases between the two germline ends. The CDR3 DNA is TGCGCCAGCAGCCAAGGCCCGGACTCCCACTACGAGCAGTACTTC. Protein sequence: CASSQGPDSHYEQYF.

This clonotype showed up many times. The chain couples TRBV18 to TRBJ2-7; tentative D call: TRBD2 (7 bases). The germline gives CDR1 KGHSH, CDR2 LQKENI. Trimming shortened V by 0 bases and J by 3 bases, and 15 bases separated the two germline ends. The CDR3 has 16 residues. The DNA of the CDR3 is TGTGCCAGCTCACCACCGGGGGCGGGGGCTAACTACGAGCAGTACTTC. Its translation: CASSPPGAGANYEQYF.

In its sample, this clonotype was seen a few times. The chain links TRBV6-5 to TRBJ2-1; 8 bases are shared with TRBD1. CDR1 and CDR2 from the germline V gene are MNHEY and SVGAGI. Trimming at V came to 6 bases and at J to 6 bases, leaving 10 bases not matched to a gene. The CDR3 consists of 15 residues. The DNA of the CDR3 is TGTGCCAGCAGCTATCAGGGGGCGCCGGGCAATGAGCAGTTCTTC. This gives the protein CASSYQGAPGNEQFF.

The genes are TRBV12-3 or TRBV12-4 and TRBJ1-3; TRBD1 is a possible D gene (5 bases). This CDR3 is 16 amino acids long. V lost 3 bases and J 8 bases, leaving 20 bases between the germline ends. The CDR3 DNA is TGTGCCAGCAGTTTCTTCGGGGCAGATGGAGGCCACACCATATATTTT. This sequence encodes CASSFFGADGGHTIYF.

This chain links TRBV7-9 with TRBJ1-6; no reliable D call. Germline V gene data show CDR1 as SEHNR and CDR2 as FQNEAQ (reference sequence). The CDR3 covers 13 residues. Trimming took off 5 bases at V and 10 bases at J, with 12 bases between the two ends. CDR3 region: CASSPLALSPLHF. The DNA for the CDR3 is TGTGCCAGCAGCCCACTAGCCCTATCACCCCTCCACTTT.

The chain uses TRBV10-3 and TRBJ2-1, with 8 bases matching TRBD2. Germline V CDR1 and CDR2: ENHRY, SYGVKD. This CDR3 contains 12 residues. With 6 bases clipped from V and 9 bases from J, the junction kept 4 bases outside the gene matches. The CDR3 spells CAIRGLAVEQFF. The CDR3 DNA reads as TGTGCCATCAGAGGACTAGCAGTTGAGCAGTTCTTC.

The chain recombines TRBV2 with TRBJ2-1; 11 nucleotides align to TRBD2. Germline CDR1 and CDR2: SNHLY and FYNNEI. The CDR3 spans 16 residues. Unmatched junction bases numbered 12, after V lost 6 bases and J lost 8 bases. CDR3 sequence: CASRLTSGTTGDEQFF. CDR3 sequence (DNA): TGTGCCAGCAGGTTGACTAGCGGGACTACTGGGGATGAGCAGTTCTTC.

Many counts were recorded for this clonotype. The V gene is TRBV7-9, the J gene TRBJ2-3, with D possibly being TRBD2 (5 bases). This CDR3 region has 15 residues. V lost 1 base and J lost 1, with 9 bases in between. In germline, CDR1 is SEHNR, CDR2 FQNEAQ (reference sequence). In DNA form, the CDR3 reads TGTGCCAGCAGCTTAGTTGTGGGAGGCACAGATACGCAGTATTTT. This codes for CASSLVVGGTDTQYF. The full variable domain, completed using reference TRBV7-9 and TRBJ2-3, is DTGVSQNPRHKITKRGQNVTFRCDPISEHNRLYWYRQTLGQGPEFLTYFQNEAQLEKSRLLSDRFSAERPKGSFSTLEIQRTEQGDSAMYLCASSLVVGGTDTQYFGPGTRLTVL.

The chain carries TRBV4-3 and TRBJ1-6, with a tentative D call TRBD1 (5 bases). With 3 bases removed from V and 9 bases from J, the gap between germline ends came to 18 bases. This CDR3 has 16 amino acids. Germline CDR1 LGHNA, CDR2 YSLEER. The CDR3 region is CASSQAAEGRGSPLHF. DNA for the CDR3: TGCGCCAGCAGCCAGGCCGCGGAGGGGAGGGGTTCACCCCTCCACTTT.